This TCR beta chain was obtained from a study of blood T cell repertoires in COVID-19. Germline CDR1 LGHDT, CDR2 YNNKEL (reference sequence). V dropped 4 bases and J dropped 8; count of bases not matched to a gene: 13. The CDR3 runs to 15 residues. Clones were sequenced by immunoSEQ multiplex PCR, and TCRdb holds only the in-frame ones, with some missing. The sample has around 300,000 clones, 90% seen once. The sequence was collected from a middle-aged woman with COVID-19, enrolled during active disease. The sample consisted of peripheral blood. This chain joins TRBV3-1 (or the pseudogene TRBV3-2) and TRBJ2-7, with 8 positions matching TRBD1. CDR3 in DNA: TGTGCCAGCAGCCCCCCGGACAGGGCTTTGAGTAAGCAGTACTTC. Amino acid sequence: CASSPPDRALSKQYF.